The 23 T cell receptor beta chains reported below all come from one sample, sequenced in a study of shared clonotypes between healthy human individuals. Clones were sequenced by immunoSEQ multiplex PCR, and TCRdb holds only the in-frame ones, with some missing. The sample gives around 980,000 clones, 70% to 80% of which show up once; roughly 0.57% is in the top ten. Sequencing was carried out using memory CD4+ T cells from PBMCs. Regarding subset: CD45RA-negative fraction. These receptors originate from a man in his late teens or twenties in good health. Some clones in this sample may be carry-over from other donors' samples.

This clone was detected only once. The J gene is TRBJ2-2, the V gene TRBV28; 7 bases match TRBD1. Germline trimming cut 8 bases from V and 5 bases from J; bases unmatched to any gene: 14. The CDR3 covers 16 residues. The germline V gene has CDR1 MDHEN and CDR2 SYDVKM. In DNA form, the CDR3 reads TGTGCCAGCTCCAAACTCGGGACAGTGTTGACCGGGGAGCTGTTTTTT. It codes for CASSKLGTVLTGELFF.

About this clone: The sample has other DNA sequences that encode this CDR3 too. This chain links TRBV7-2 with TRBJ2-6; a weak D match, TRBD2 (6 bases). V lost 3 bases and J 4 bases, leaving 13 bases between the germline ends. CDR3 length: 16 residues. The germline V gene encodes CDR1 SGHTA and CDR2 FQGNSA. CDR3 loop: CASSLGRRSGANVLTF. In DNA form, the CDR3 reads TGTGCCAGCAGCTTGGGGAGGAGGTCAGGGGCCAACGTCCTGACTTTC.

The J gene is TRBJ2-7, the V gene TRBV19, with 12 bases aligning to TRBD2. V shed 10 bases, J shed 6 bases, and the junction held 4 bases outside the gene matches. The CDR3 has 12 residues. Germline V CDR1 and CDR2: LNHDA, SQIVND (reference sequence). CDR3 sequence reads: CATRTSGAEQYF. CDR3 DNA sequence: TGTGCCACCAGGACTAGCGGGGCCGAGCAGTACTTC.

The gene calls are TRBV5-1 and TRBJ2-1; 10 bases agree with TRBD2. This CDR3 is built from 15 residues. From germline, CDR1 is SGHRS and CDR2 YFSETQ. The V and J ends lost 7 bases and 9 bases, in that order; junction bases with no gene match: 13. This chain's CDR3 is CASGERAGGPGEQFF. The CDR3 DNA reads TGCGCCAGCGGGGAGAGAGCGGGAGGGCCAGGTGAGCAGTTCTTC.

J is TRBJ2-5 and V is TRBV4-3; no firm D call. This CDR3 region has 15 residues. In germline, CDR1 is LGHNA, CDR2 YSLEER. Trimming left V 3 bases short and J 1 base short, with 12 bases between. In DNA form, the CDR3 reads TGCGCCAGCAGCCAGGTGACAAGCCCCCAAGAGACCCAGTACTTC. It codes for CASSQVTSPQETQYF.

The chain recombines TRBV30 with TRBJ1-5; D is ambiguous. Trimming removed 8 bases at V and 5 bases at J, with 16 bases between. The length of the CDR3 is 13 residues. From germline, CDR1 is GTSNPN and CDR2 SVGIG (reference sequence). CDR3 protein: CAGSTEEDQPQHF. The CDR3 region has the DNA TGTGCCGGATCGACGGAGGAGGATCAGCCCCAGCATTTT.

The chain couples TRBV10-3 to TRBJ2-5; D is undetermined. This CDR3 contains 14 residues. Trimming pared 0 bases from V and 5 bases from J, leaving 10 bases between. The germline V gene encodes CDR1 ENHRY and CDR2 SYGVKD. The CDR3: CAISESLVRETQYF. The CDR3, as DNA: TGTGCCATCAGTGAGTCCCTGGTCAGGGAGACCCAGTACTTC.

Regarding this clone: This CDR3 is also generated by other DNA sequences in the sample. The chain recombines TRBV5-1 with TRBJ2-6, with D possibly called TRBD1 or TRBD2 (6 bases each). The CDR3 is 16 residues long. V was cut by 0 bases and J by 2 bases, with 9 bases left in between. Per germline, CDR1 SGHRS and CDR2 YFSETQ. The CDR3 DNA sequence: TGCGCCAGCAGCTTGGTTGGGGGGCCTGGGGCCAACGTCCTGACTTTC. The encoded protein is CASSLVGGPGANVLTF.

This chain connects TRBV15 to TRBJ2-4, with 12 bases fitting TRBD2. CDR3 length: 15 amino acids. Germline V gene lookup returns CDR1 LNHNV and CDR2 YYDKDF (reference sequence). The junction had 5 bases not matched to a gene; V was cut back by 4 bases and J by 7 bases. The CDR3 region is CATSKTSGSYNIQYF. The DNA of the CDR3 is TGTGCCACCAGCAAGACTAGCGGGAGTTATAACATTCAGTACTTC.

With respect to this clone: Given a far larger clone just one base away, this is likely a sequencing read error. This chain connects TRBV4-1 to TRBJ1-1; D gene unclear. Germline V gene sequence: CDR1 MGHRA, CDR2 YSYEKL. Trimming cost V 4 bases and J 1 base, with 13 bases left between them. The CDR3 has 15 residues. CDR3 amino acids: CASSRREGSNTEAFF. CDR3 coding DNA: TGCGCCAGCAGCCGCCGGGAGGGCTCGAACACTGAAGCTTTCTTT.

The chain recombines TRBV6-1 with TRBJ2-5; a possible D gene is TRBD2 (5 bases). Trimming took 3 bases from V and 4 from J, leaving 15 bases between them. CDR1 MNHNS and CDR2 SASEGT come from the germline V gene. The CDR3 covers 15 residues. The CDR3 is CASSDPLLGRETQYF. In DNA, the CDR3 is TGTGCCAGCAGTGACCCCTTATTAGGGAGAGAGACCCAGTACTTC.

This chain connects TRBV6-1 to TRBJ1-2, with TRBD1 matching over 7 bases. V lost 5 bases, J lost 2 bases, and 8 bases stayed unmatched. CDR3 length: 15 amino acids. Germline V CDR1 and CDR2: MNHNS, SASEGT. CDR3 amino acids: CASSSYRGGNYGYTF. The CDR3 nucleotides read TGTGCCAGCAGTTCTTACAGGGGAGGGAACTATGGCTACACCTTC.

The chain joins TRBV5-1 to TRBJ2-2; possible D gene TRBD1, 7 bases. Trimming left V 1 base short and J 6 bases short, with 10 bases between. The CDR3 has 14 residues. CDR1 and CDR2 from the germline V gene are SGHRS and YFSETQ. The DNA of the CDR3 is TGCGCCAGCAGCTTGCTCAGGGGGGCCGGGGAGCTGTTTTTT. This encodes CASSLLRGAGELFF.

The V gene is TRBV5-4, the J gene TRBJ2-7; 7 bases align to TRBD1. The CDR3 consists of 14 residues. Germline V gene data show CDR1 as SGHNT and CDR2 as YYREEE (reference sequence). The V segment lost 2 bases and the J segment 6 bases; nucleotides outside the gene matches: 8. The CDR3 sequence is CASSFGQRGLEQYF. CDR3 nucleotides: TGTGCCAGCAGCTTTGGACAGAGGGGGCTCGAGCAGTACTTC. The variable domain in full, completed from reference TRBV5-4 and TRBJ2-7, reads ETGVTQSPTHLIKTRGQQVTLRCSSQSGHNTVSWYQQALGQGPQFIFQYYREEENGRGNFPPRFSGLQFPNYSSELNVNALELDDSALYLCASSFGQRGLEQYFGPGTRLTVT.

Comments on this clone: Other DNA sequences in the same sample also yield this CDR3. The J gene is TRBJ2-7, the V gene TRBV18; 10 positions match TRBD2. The CDR3 is made up of 15 amino acids. The V and J ends lost 6 bases and 3 bases, in that order; junction bases with no gene match: 8. The germline CDR1 and CDR2 sequences are KGHSH and LQKENI. CDR3 loop: CASSPGLAGGYEQYF. The CDR3 DNA follows: TGTGCCAGCTCCCCGGGATTAGCGGGGGGCTACGAGCAGTACTTC.

This clone was seen only a few times. The CDR3 DNA reads as TGTGCCAGCGGATCGGGGACAGATATGAACACTGAAGCTTTCTTT. Its protein product is CASGSGTDMNTEAFF. This chain joins TRBV6-5 and TRBJ1-1, with 7 bases matching TRBD1. The CDR3 spans 15 residues. After removal of 8 bases from V and 0 bases from J, the junction contained 9 bases not matched to a gene. CDR1 MNHEY and CDR2 SVGAGI come from the germline V gene.

This chain links TRBV15 with TRBJ1-5; 11 positions match TRBD1. V lost 1 base to trimming and J lost 2 bases; unmatched junction nucleotides: 10. This CDR3 spans 19 amino acids. Per the germline V gene, CDR1 is LNHNV and CDR2 is YYDKDF (reference sequence). CDR3 residues: CATSRGAGTGGPGNQPQHF. The CDR3 DNA reads as TGTGCCACCAGCAGAGGCGCCGGGACAGGGGGACCGGGCAATCAGCCCCAGCATTTT.

This sequence joins TRBV29-1 and TRBJ2-6; D is ambiguous. The V end was cut by 4 bases, the J end by 0 bases, with 4 bases between. Per germline, CDR1 SQVTM and CDR2 ANQGSEA. The length of the CDR3 is 13 residues. The CDR3 DNA reads as TGCAGCGTTGTAGTCTCTGGGGCCAACGTCCTGACTTTC. Its translation is CSVVVSGANVLTF. The complete variable domain, with remaining parts taken from reference TRBV29-1 and TRBJ2-6, reads SAVISQKPSRDICQRGTSLTIQCQVDSQVTMMFWYRQQPGQSLTLIATANQGSEATYESGFVIDKFPISRPNLTFSTLTVSNMSPEDSSIYLCSVVVSGANVLTFGAGSRLTVL.

This sequence joins TRBV5-4 and TRBJ2-5, with D possibly TRBD1 on 6 matching bases. V was clipped by 0 bases and J by 0 bases, with 12 bases between them. CDR1 and CDR2 (germline): SGHNT, YYREEE (reference sequence). The CDR3 consists of 16 residues. The CDR3 DNA follows: TGTGCCAGCAGCTTGGCCAGGGGAAAGTACCAAGAGACCCAGTACTTC. Translation gives CASSLARGKYQETQYF.

This clone was found many times. An end of the junction does not agree with germline; a read error may underlie this. The chain has TRBV11-1 and TRBJ2-1; D gene ambiguous. The CDR3 length is 13 residues. Germline V gives CDR1 SGHAT, CDR2 FQDESV (reference sequence). CDR3 in DNA: TGTGCCAGCAGTTTAGTGGGTCGGGTAGAGCAGTTCTTC. It encodes CASSLVGRVEQFF. Together with reference TRBV11-1 and TRBJ2-1, the CDR3 gives the full variable domain: EAEVAQSPRYKITEKSQAVAFWCDPISGHATLYWYRQILGQGPELLVQFQDESVVDDSQLPKDRFSAERLKGVDSTLKIQPAELGDSAMYLCASSLVGRVEQFFGPGTRLTVL.

The chain combines TRBV12-5 with TRBJ2-3; 7 nucleotides match TRBD2. This CDR3 spans 19 amino acids. V was clipped by 7 bases and J by 0 bases; unmatched bases: 19. Looked up from germline, CDR1 is LGHNT and CDR2 is FRNRAP. CDR3: CASAPSGGLFQLSTDTQYF. DNA of the CDR3: TGTGCTAGTGCCCCATCGGGGGGTTTGTTCCAGCTGAGCACAGATACGCAGTATTTT.

This sequence joins TRBV5-1 and TRBJ2-1; 7 positions match TRBD1. The CDR3 is 14 amino acids. CDR1 and CDR2 (germline): SGHRS, YFSETQ. The V gene end was trimmed by 4 bases and the J gene end by 6 bases; junction bases not matched to a gene: 7. The CDR3 loop reads CASSPDRAPNEQFF. The CDR3 bases are TGCGCCAGCAGCCCCGACAGGGCCCCCAATGAGCAGTTCTTC.

This clone was seen more than once but under ten times. The chain links TRBV27 to TRBJ2-7, with 7 bases identical to TRBD1. The germline V gene has CDR1 MNHEY and CDR2 SMNVEV (reference sequence). Trimming removed 1 base from V and 1 base from J; junction bases left unmatched: 7. This CDR3 spans 16 amino acids. Here the CDR3 reads CASSLYPGQRSYEQYF. CDR3 nucleotides: TGTGCCAGCAGTTTATACCCGGGACAGAGGTCCTACGAGCAGTACTTC.